Listed here are 15 T cell receptor beta chains from one sample, sequenced in a study of cytomegalovirus exposure and HLA in healthy donors. Use of 60 Vbeta and 13 Jbeta primers characterized the PCR. The table came from immunoSEQ multiplex PCR; TCRdb's copy has only in-frame clones and leaves some out. The data hold 90,000 to 150,000 clones, with roughly 63% observed a single time. Sequencing was performed on PBMCs. These TCRs come from a man aged 35-49 years in good health and CMV-seropositive.

V gene TRBV7-9 combines with J gene TRBJ2-5; perhaps TRBD1 as D (6 bases). Germline V gene sequence: CDR1 SEHNR, CDR2 FQNEAQ (reference sequence). This CDR3 spans 15 amino acids. The V gene lost 5 bases and the J gene lost 1 base, with 14 bases spanning the gap. CDR3 in DNA: TGTGCCAGCAGCGCCCGGGACACAGTCCAAGAGACCCAGTACTTC. Protein sequence: CASSARDTVQETQYF.

This chain links TRBV5-1 with TRBJ2-7; 10 bases line up with TRBD1. The CDR3 runs to 15 residues. The trim removed 4 bases at V and 4 bases at J, leaving 8 bases unmatched. In germline, CDR1 is SGHRS, CDR2 YFSETQ. This CDR3 reads CASSLGTGVMYEQYF. DNA of the CDR3: TGCGCCAGCAGCCTCGGGACAGGGGTAATGTACGAGCAGTACTTC.

The chain combines TRBV6-5 with TRBJ1-1; 7 bases align to TRBD1. CDR1 and CDR2 (germline): MNHEY, SVGAGI. The CDR3 is 16 amino acids. J was trimmed by 5 bases and V by 0 bases; bases with no gene match: 9. CDR3 nucleotides: TGTGCCAGCAGTTACTCTGCGTCACCGGGACAGACTGAAGCTTTCTTT. Its protein is CASSYSASPGQTEAFF.

This clone has a handful of counts. The chain employs TRBV6-6 and TRBJ1-1; 7 bases line up with TRBD1. CDR3 length: 16 amino acids. Losses at the gene ends were 4 bases for V and 0 bases for J; bases not matched to a gene: 8. CDR1 and CDR2 from the germline V gene are MNHNY and SVGAGI (reference sequence). CDR3 protein: CASSSALTGLNTEAFF. In DNA form, the CDR3 reads TGTGCCAGCAGTTCCGCCTTGACAGGGTTGAACACTGAAGCTTTCTTT.

This rearrangement joins TRBV11-2 to TRBJ2-3, with TRBD1 matching over 12 bases. The V gene end was trimmed by 5 bases and the J gene end by 4 bases; junction bases not matched to a gene: 4. This CDR3 has 15 residues. CDR1 SGHAT and CDR2 FQNNGV come from the germline V gene. CDR3 bases: TGTGCCAGCAGCGGGACAGGGGGCGCGGCAGATACGCAGTATTTT. It yields the protein CASSGTGGAADTQYF. The full variable domain, with the rest looked up from reference TRBV11-2 and TRBJ2-3, is EAGVAQSPRYKIIEKRQSVAFWCNPISGHATLYWYQQILGQGPKLLIQFQNNGVVDDSQLPKDRFSAERLKGVDSTLKIQPAKLEDSAVYLCASSGTGGAADTQYFGPGTRLTVL.

This clone appeared once. CDR3 loop: CASSLGGGDRSYEQYF. CDR3 sequence (DNA): TGTGCCAGCAGCTTAGGCGGGGGAGACAGAAGCTACGAGCAGTACTTC. The V call is TRBV7-8, the J call TRBJ2-7, with TRBD2 matching 7 bases. V shed 1 base, J shed 3 bases, and the junction held 9 bases outside the gene matches. Germline CDR1 SGHVS, CDR2 FQNEAQ. This CDR3 region has 16 residues.

The chain employs TRBV19 and TRBJ2-7; 8 bases are shared with TRBD2. The CDR3 is made up of 14 amino acids. The germline gives CDR1 LNHDA, CDR2 SQIVND (reference sequence). With 3 bases clipped from V and 3 bases from J, the junction kept 4 bases outside the gene matches. The CDR3 here is CASSMMAGGYEQYF. The CDR3 DNA reads TGTGCCAGTAGTATGATGGCGGGAGGCTACGAGCAGTACTTC.

V is TRBV6-1 and J is TRBJ1-3; D is ambiguous. The CDR3 is made up of 14 amino acids. The ends were cut back, 8 bases at V and 0 bases at J, with 11 bases in the middle. The germline gives CDR1 MNHNS, CDR2 SASEGT. In nucleotides, the CDR3 is TGTGCCAGCGTGGGGAGCAGCTCTGGAAACACCATATATTTT. Its protein product is CASVGSSSGNTIYF.

This chain uses TRBV30 with TRBJ1-2; tentatively, D is TRBD1 (6 bases). Germline V gene lookup returns CDR1 GTSNPN and CDR2 SVGIG (reference sequence). V lost 5 bases, J lost 4 bases, and 17 bases lay in between. CDR3 length: 14 amino acids. The chain's CDR3 is CAWGGSGRGYGYTF. For the CDR3, the DNA is TGTGCCTGGGGTGGGTCGGGCAGGGGCTATGGCTACACCTTC.

This clone came up a few times. The V and J genes are TRBV18 and TRBJ1-1; D gene unclear. Germline values: CDR1 KGHSH, CDR2 LQKENI. The CDR3 sequence is 15 residues long. V gave up 6 bases and J gave up 3 bases, with 17 bases separating them. CDR3 sequence reads: CASSPSEARYTEAFF. Written as DNA, the CDR3 is TGTGCCAGCTCGCCGTCGGAGGCGCGGTACACTGAAGCTTTCTTT.

CDR3 DNA sequence: TGTGCCAGTAGTAGCAGGGGTCAGCCCCAGCATTTT. It is translated as CASSSRGQPQHF. The rearrangement joins TRBV19 to TRBJ1-5, with D possibly matching TRBD1 (6 bases). V was clipped by 4 bases and J by 6 bases, with 7 bases between them. Per the germline V gene, CDR1 is LNHDA and CDR2 is SQIVND (reference sequence). The CDR3 has 12 residues.

The chain is built from TRBV27 and TRBJ2-1; 11 bases align to TRBD2. The CDR3 runs to 15 residues. Per the germline V gene, CDR1 is MNHEY and CDR2 is SMNVEV (reference sequence). J was trimmed by 2 bases and V by 5 bases; bases with no gene match: 2. The CDR3 DNA sequence: TGTGCCAGCAGTCCTAGCGGGGGGACCTACAATGAGCAGTTCTTC. Amino acids: CASSPSGGTYNEQFF.

J is TRBJ2-4 and V is TRBV9; 9 bases line up with TRBD1. Germline lookup yields CDR1 SGDLS and CDR2 YYNGEE. There are 13 residues in the CDR3. Trimming removed 4 bases from V and 7 bases from J; junction bases left unmatched: 3. The CDR3 reads CASSSGQGNIQYF. In nucleotides, the CDR3 is TGTGCCAGCAGCTCCGGACAGGGGAACATTCAGTACTTC. Using reference TRBV9 and TRBJ2-4 for the parts outside the CDR3, the full variable domain is DSGVTQTPKHLITATGQRVTLRCSPRSGDLSVYWYQQSLDQGLQFLIQYYNGEERAKGNILERFSAQQFPDLHSELNLSSLELGDSALYFCASSSGQGNIQYFGAGTRLSVL.

This clone was counted once. J is TRBJ2-1 and V is TRBV18; TRBD2 matches at 9 bases. CDR3 length equals 15 residues. Trimming at V came to 0 bases and at J to 8 bases, leaving 5 bases not matched to a gene. CDR1 and CDR2 from the germline V gene are KGHSH and LQKENI. The DNA for the CDR3 is TGTGCCAGCTCACCACCGGGTACTAGCGGGCATGAGCAGTTCTTC. Translation: CASSPPGTSGHEQFF.

The chain links TRBV15 to TRBJ2-7; TRBD2 matches at 9 bases. CDR1 LNHNV and CDR2 YYDKDF come from the germline V gene (reference sequence). The CDR3 loop spans 15 amino acids. J gave up 4 bases and V 1 base, and 5 bases lay outside the gene matches. The CDR3 loop reads CATSRVSGGRYEQYF. CDR3 coding DNA: TGTGCCACCAGCAGAGTTAGCGGGGGTCGTTACGAGCAGTACTTC.